This T cell receptor beta chain stems from a study of cytomegalovirus exposure and HLA in healthy donors. Study-level background: The study placed approximately 78% of its roughly 410 genotyped donors in the Caucasian-associated ancestry cluster. Findings and limits, study-wide: Data from an earlier analysis indicated that most TCR beta V segments were productive either about 87% or about 30% of the time. Most subjects had HLA-A and HLA-B alleles reportedly predicted accurately by TCR beta sequences. Roughly uniform depth of sequencing across donors was assumed in presence/absence analyses.

J was trimmed by 3 bases and V by 4 bases; bases with no gene match: 8. This CDR3 is built from 17 residues. Germline assignment: CDR1 SGHRS and CDR2 YFSETQ. PCR amplification relied on 60 Vbeta primers (plus 13 Jbeta primers). Produced via immunoSEQ multiplex PCR; TCRdb's table is partial and in-frame only. The data hold some 110,000 clones, with around 67% observed a single time. Remarks on this clone: The antigen is not known.

The sequence was obtained from a man in his fifties or sixties in good health and CMV-seropositive. The sequenced material came from PBMCs. The genes are TRBV5-1 and TRBJ2-7; the match to TRBD2 covers 15 bases. The CDR3 DNA reads TGCGCCAGCAGCCTAGGACTAGCGGGGGGGCAGTTCTACGAGCAGTACTTC. Its translation: CASSLGLAGGQFYEQYF. Variable domain in full (rest from reference TRBV5-1 and TRBJ2-7): KAGVTQTPRYLIKTRGQQVTLSCSPISGHRSVSWYQQTPGQGLQFLFEYFSETQRNKGNFPGRFSGRQFSNSRSEMNVSTLELGDSALYLCASSLGLAGGQFYEQYFGPGTRLTVT.